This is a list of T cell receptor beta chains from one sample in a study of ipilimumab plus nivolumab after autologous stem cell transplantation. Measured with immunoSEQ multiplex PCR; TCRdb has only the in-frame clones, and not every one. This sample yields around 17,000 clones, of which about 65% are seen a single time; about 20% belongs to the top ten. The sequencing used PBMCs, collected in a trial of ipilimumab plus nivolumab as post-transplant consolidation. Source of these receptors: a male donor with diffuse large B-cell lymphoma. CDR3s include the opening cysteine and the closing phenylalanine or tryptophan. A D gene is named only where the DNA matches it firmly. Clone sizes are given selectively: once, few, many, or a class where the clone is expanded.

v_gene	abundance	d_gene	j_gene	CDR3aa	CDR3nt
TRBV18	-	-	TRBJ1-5	CASSPLGDGNQPQHF	TGTGCCAGCTCACCTCTGGGCGACGGCAATCAGCCCCAGCATTTT
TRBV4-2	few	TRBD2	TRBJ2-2	CASSQSSGASGPTGELFF	TGTGCCAGCAGCCAATCCAGCGGGGCTAGCGGACCCACCGGGGAGCTGTTTTTT
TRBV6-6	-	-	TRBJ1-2	CASSYDSLSYYGYTF	TGTGCCAGCAGTTACGACAGCCTTTCATATTATGGCTACACCTTC
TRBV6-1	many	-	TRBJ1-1	CATVWGARTEAFF	TGTGCCACCGTCTGGGGAGCCAGGACTGAAGCTTTCTTT
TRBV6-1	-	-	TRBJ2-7	CASSETFSYEQYF	TGTGCCAGCAGTGAAACGTTCTCCTACGAGCAGTACTTC
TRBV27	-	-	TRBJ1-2	CASTSDRLYGYTF	TGTGCCAGCACCTCGGACAGACTCTATGGCTACACCTTC
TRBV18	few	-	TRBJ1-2	CASSPDSPYGYTF	TGTGCCAGCTCACCGGACAGCCCATATGGCTACACCTTC
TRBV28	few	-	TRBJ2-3	CASSPPGPSRDTQYF	TGTGCCAGCAGTCCGCCGGGCCCCAGCAGAGATACGCAGTATTTT
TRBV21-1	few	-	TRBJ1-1	CASSERRVFGTEAFF	TGTGCCAGCAGCGAACGGCGAGTCTTCGGCACTGAAGCTTTCTTT
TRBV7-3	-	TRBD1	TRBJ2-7	CASSGSPTGGAYYEQYF	TGTGCCAGCAGCGGAAGCCCGACAGGGGGCGCCTACTACGAGCAGTACTTC
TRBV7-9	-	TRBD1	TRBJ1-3	CATRGGSGNTIYF	TGTGCCACCAGGGGGGGCTCTGGAAACACCATATATTTT
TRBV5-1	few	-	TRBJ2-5	CASSPGGASETQYF	TGCGCCAGCAGCCCTGGAGGAGCTTCAGAGACCCAGTACTTC
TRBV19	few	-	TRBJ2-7	CASNMIGDSEQYF	TGTGCCAGTAACATGATTGGAGATTCGGAGCAGTACTTC
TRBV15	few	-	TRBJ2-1	CATREGGGAEWEQFF	TGTGCCACGAGAGAAGGTGGGGGGGCCGAATGGGAGCAGTTCTTC
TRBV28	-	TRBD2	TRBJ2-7	CASNSGGHYEQYF	TGTGCCAGCAACTCGGGGGGGCACTACGAGCAGTACTTC
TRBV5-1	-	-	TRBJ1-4	CASRMQNEKLFF	TGCGCCAGCAGAATGCAGAATGAAAAACTGTTTTTT
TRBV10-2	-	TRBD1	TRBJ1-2	CASSGQIQGASYGYTF	TGCGCCAGCAGTGGACAGATACAGGGGGCGTCCTATGGCTACACCTTC
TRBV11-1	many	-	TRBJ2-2	CASSFHRELFF	TGTGCCAGCAGCTTCCACCGGGAGCTGTTTTTT
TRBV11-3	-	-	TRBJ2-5	CASSLEIAQETQYF	TGTGCCAGCAGCTTAGAGATTGCCCAAGAGACCCAGTACTTC
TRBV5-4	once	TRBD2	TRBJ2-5	CASSSSGLAGGLYQETQYF	TGTGCCAGCAGCTCGAGCGGACTAGCGGGGGGCTTGTACCAAGAGACCCAGTACTTC
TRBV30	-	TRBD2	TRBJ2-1	CAWKDFGTRNLNEQFF	TGTGCCTGGAAGGATTTTGGGACTAGGAACTTAAATGAGCAGTTCTTC
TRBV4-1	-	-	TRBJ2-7	CASSQDPVFYEQYF	TGCGCCAGCAGCCAAGACCCGGTTTTCTACGAGCAGTACTTC
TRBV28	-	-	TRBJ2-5	CASSLGGFQETQYF	TGTGCCAGCAGTTTAGGGGGTTTCCAAGAGACCCAGTACTTC
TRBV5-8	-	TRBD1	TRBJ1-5	CASSPRQGGQPQHF	TGTGCCAGCAGCCCTCGACAGGGAGGCCAGCCCCAGCATTTT
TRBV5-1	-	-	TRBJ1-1	CASSLAIGGMNTEAFF	TGCGCCAGCAGCTTGGCGATTGGGGGTATGAACACTGAAGCTTTCTTT
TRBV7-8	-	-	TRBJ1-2	CASSSWGGPYGYTF	TGTGCCAGCAGCTCGTGGGGGGGGCCCTATGGCTACACCTTC
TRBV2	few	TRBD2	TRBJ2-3	CASGELAGADTQYF	TGTGCCAGTGGGGAGCTAGCGGGAGCAGATACGCAGTATTTT
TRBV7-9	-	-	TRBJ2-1	CASTLGSLLLFSYNEQFF	TGTGCCAGCACCTTGGGTTCCCTTCTCCTCTTCTCCTACAATGAGCAGTTCTTC
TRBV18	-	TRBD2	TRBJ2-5	CASSPGLAPETQYF	TGTGCCAGCTCACCGGGACTAGCTCCGGAGACCCAGTACTTC
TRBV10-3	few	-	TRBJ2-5	CAISEAEETQYF	TGTGCCATCAGTGAAGCTGAAGAGACCCAGTACTTC
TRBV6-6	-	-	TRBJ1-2	CASSYVIGAYGYTF	TGTGCCAGCAGTTACGTCATCGGGGCCTATGGCTACACCTTC
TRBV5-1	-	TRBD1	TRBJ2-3	CASSNWPQGAKDTQYF	TGCGCCAGCAGCAACTGGCCACAGGGGGCTAAAGATACGCAGTATTTT
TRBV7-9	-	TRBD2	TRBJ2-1	CAVQTSGSFDEQFF	TGTGCCGTACAAACTAGCGGGAGTTTCGATGAGCAGTTCTTC
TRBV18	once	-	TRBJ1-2	CASSPNTNNYGYTF	TGTGCCAGCTCACCAAATACAAACAACTATGGCTACACCTTC
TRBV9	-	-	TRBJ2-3	CASSVRDSTDTQYF	TGTGCCAGCAGCGTACGGGATAGCACAGATACGCAGTATTTT
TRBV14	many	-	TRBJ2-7	CASSFYHGQYYEQYF	TGTGCCAGCAGCTTCTACCACGGACAATACTACGAGCAGTACTTC
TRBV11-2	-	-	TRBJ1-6	CASSARLRSSYNSPLHF	TGTGCCAGCAGCGCCCGACTGAGGAGCTCCTATAATTCACCCCTCCACTTT
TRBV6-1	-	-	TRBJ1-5	CASSEALGKPQHF	TGTGCCAGCAGTGAAGCGCTGGGGAAGCCCCAGCATTTT
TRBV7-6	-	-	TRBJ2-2	CASTPGLMNTGELFF	TGTGCCAGCACCCCGGGACTGATGAACACCGGGGAGCTGTTTTTT
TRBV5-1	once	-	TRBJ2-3	CASSFGEPSRDTQYF	TGCGCCAGCAGCTTTGGGGAGCCCTCTCGGGATACGCAGTATTTT
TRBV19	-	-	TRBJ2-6	CASTTGQLLWANVLTF	TGTGCCAGTACCACTGGACAACTCCTTTGGGCCAACGTCCTGACTTTC
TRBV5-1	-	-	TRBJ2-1	CASSSLTSSEQFF	TGCGCCAGCAGCTCCCTGACCAGCTCTGAGCAGTTCTTC
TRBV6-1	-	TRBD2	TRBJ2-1	CASSEPQAGGPREQFF	TGTGCCAGCAGTGAACCCCAGGCGGGAGGGCCGAGAGAGCAGTTCTTC
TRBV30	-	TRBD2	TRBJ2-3	CAWSQLAGGPEDTQYF	TGTGCCTGGAGTCAACTAGCGGGAGGGCCGGAGGATACGCAGTATTTT
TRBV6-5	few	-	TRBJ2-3	CASSLQSTDTQYF	TGTGCCAGCAGTTTACAAAGCACAGATACGCAGTATTTT
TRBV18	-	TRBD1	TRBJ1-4	CASSLQGRLATNEKLFF	TGTGCCAGCTCCCTACAGGGGAGGCTTGCAACTAATGAAAAACTGTTTTTT
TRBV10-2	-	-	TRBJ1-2	CASSSPTENYGYTF	TGCGCCAGCAGCAGTCCGACAGAGAACTATGGCTACACCTTC
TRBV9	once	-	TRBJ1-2	CASSGQAGNSNYGYTF	TGTGCCAGCAGCGGCCAAGCGGGCAATTCTAACTATGGCTACACCTTC
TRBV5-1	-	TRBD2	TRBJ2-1	CASSPSGLAGGNEQFF	TGCGCCAGCAGCCCGTCGGGACTAGCGGGAGGTAATGAGCAGTTCTTC
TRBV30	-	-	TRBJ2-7	CAWRSASTYEQYF	TGTGCCTGGAGGTCAGCCAGTACCTACGAGCAGTACTTC
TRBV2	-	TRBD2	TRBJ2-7	CASTRLTSGRAVYEQYF	TGTGCCAGCACTCGCCTAACTAGCGGGAGGGCCGTCTACGAGCAGTACTTC
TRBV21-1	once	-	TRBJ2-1	CASSTTSGSSYNEQFF	TGTGCCAGCAGCACTACTAGCGGAAGCTCCTACAATGAGCAGTTCTTC
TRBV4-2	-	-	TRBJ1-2	CASSQVTGDYGYTF	TGTGCCAGCAGCCAAGTTACTGGGGACTATGGCTACACCTTC
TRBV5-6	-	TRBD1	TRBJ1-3	CASSGQGARDTIYF	TGTGCCAGCAGCGGACAGGGGGCTAGGGACACCATATATTTT
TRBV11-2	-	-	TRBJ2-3	CASSLELSDTQYF	TGTGCCAGCAGCTTAGAGTTATCAGATACGCAGTATTTT
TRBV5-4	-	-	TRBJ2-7	CASSLYVLPYEQYF	TGTGCCAGCAGCTTGTATGTGCTCCCCTACGAGCAGTACTTC
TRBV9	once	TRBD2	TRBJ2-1	CASSVGTGTSGYNEQFF	TGTGCCAGCAGCGTAGGCACCGGGACTAGCGGCTACAATGAGCAGTTCTTC
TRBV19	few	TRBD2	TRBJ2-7	CASSMGLAVGEQYF	TGTGCCAGTAGTATGGGACTAGCGGTGGGGGAGCAGTACTTC
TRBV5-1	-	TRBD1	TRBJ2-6	CASSLTGGSSGANVLTF	TGCGCCAGCAGCTTAACAGGGGGATCTTCTGGGGCCAACGTCCTGACTTTC
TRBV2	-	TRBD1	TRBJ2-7	CATRKGGQGSYEQYF	TGTGCCACCCGAAAGGGGGGACAGGGCTCCTACGAGCAGTACTTC